The clone carrying this T cell receptor (beta chain) was seen more than once but under ten times. Its target is unknown. This entry belongs to a study of vaccination and CD4 T cells after COVID-19. Study overall: Two-dose vaccination with either BNT162b2 or mRNA-1273 was given to participants. Cells were stimulated with overlapping spike peptides from SARS-CoV-2, HCoV-NL63, HCoV-OC43 and HCoV-229E. Overall study findings and caveats: The authors studied relatively few convalescent patients and analyzed no early post-infection timepoints.

Treatment of the sample: approximately nine-day PBMC culture with coronavirus spike peptide pools or control peptides (ViraFEST assay). Trimming took off 7 bases at V and 0 bases at J, with 15 bases between the two ends. Per germline, CDR1 MNHNS and CDR2 SASEGT. The CDR3 is made up of 15 amino acids. Sequenced with the Oncomine TCR Beta short-read assay was DNA taken from cultured CD4+ T cells. The source of extracted genomic DNA was cultured CD4+ T cells. TCRdb analysed the PCR reads with MiXCR anew, one entry per CDR3 protein. The repertoire holds 13,000 or so distinct CDR3 sequences, with roughly 26% as singletons.

The clonotype originates from a human donor who received a COVID-19 vaccine. The material was CD4+ T cells from blood, cultured in vitro, obtained before SARS-CoV-2 vaccination. This sequence joins TRBV6-1 and TRBJ1-1; D uncertain. The CDR3 DNA reads as TGTGCCAGCATCCTAAATCCGGGAATGAACACTGAAGCTTTCTTT. Protein: CASILNPGMNTEAFF.